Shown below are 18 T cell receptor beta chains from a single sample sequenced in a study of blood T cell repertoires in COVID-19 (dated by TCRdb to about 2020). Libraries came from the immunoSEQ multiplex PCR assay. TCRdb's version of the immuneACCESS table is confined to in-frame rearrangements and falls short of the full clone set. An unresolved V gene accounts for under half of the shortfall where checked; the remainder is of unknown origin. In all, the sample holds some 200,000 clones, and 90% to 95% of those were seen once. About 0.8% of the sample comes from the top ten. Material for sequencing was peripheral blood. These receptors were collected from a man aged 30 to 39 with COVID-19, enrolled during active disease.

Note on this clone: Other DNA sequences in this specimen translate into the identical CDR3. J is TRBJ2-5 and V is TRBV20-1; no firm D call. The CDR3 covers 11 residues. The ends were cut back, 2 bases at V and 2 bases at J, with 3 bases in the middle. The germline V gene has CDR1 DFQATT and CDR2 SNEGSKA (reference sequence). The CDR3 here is CSARPQETQYF. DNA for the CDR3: TGCAGTGCTAGACCGCAAGAGACCCAGTACTTC.

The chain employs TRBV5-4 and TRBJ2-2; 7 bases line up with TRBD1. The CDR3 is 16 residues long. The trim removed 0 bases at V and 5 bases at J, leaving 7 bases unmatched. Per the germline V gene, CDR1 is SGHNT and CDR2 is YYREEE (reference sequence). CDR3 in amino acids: CASSLVPGGDTGELFF. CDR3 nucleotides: TGTGCCAGCAGCTTGGTTCCAGGGGGTGATACCGGGGAGCTGTTTTTT.

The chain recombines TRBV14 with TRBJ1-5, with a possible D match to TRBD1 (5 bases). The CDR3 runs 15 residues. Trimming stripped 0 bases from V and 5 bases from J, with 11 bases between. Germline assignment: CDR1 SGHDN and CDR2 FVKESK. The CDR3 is CASSQERGWDQPQHF. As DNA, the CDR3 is TGTGCCAGCAGCCAAGAAAGGGGTTGGGATCAGCCCCAGCATTTT.

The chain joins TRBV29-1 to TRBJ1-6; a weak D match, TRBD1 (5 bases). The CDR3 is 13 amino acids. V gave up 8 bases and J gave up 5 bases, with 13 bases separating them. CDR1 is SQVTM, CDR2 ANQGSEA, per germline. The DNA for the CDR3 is TGCAGCCCACCAAGGGGAAATAATTCACCCCTCCACTTT. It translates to CSPPRGNNSPLHF. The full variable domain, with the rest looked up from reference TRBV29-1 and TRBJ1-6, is SAVISQKPSRDICQRGTSLTIQCQVDSQVTMMFWYRQQPGQSLTLIATANQGSEATYESGFVIDKFPISRPNLTFSTLTVSNMSPEDSSIYLCSPPRGNNSPLHFGNGTRLTVT.

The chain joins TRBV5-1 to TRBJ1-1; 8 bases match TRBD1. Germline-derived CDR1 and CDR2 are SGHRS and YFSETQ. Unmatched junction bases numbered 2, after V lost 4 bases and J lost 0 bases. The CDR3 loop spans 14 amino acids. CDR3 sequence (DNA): TGCGCCAGCAGCAGGGGACAGGTGAACACTGAAGCTTTCTTT. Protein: CASSRGQVNTEAFF. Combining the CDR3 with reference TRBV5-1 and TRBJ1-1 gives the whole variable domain KAGVTQTPRYLIKTRGQQVTLSCSPISGHRSVSWYQQTPGQGLQFLFEYFSETQRNKGNFPGRFSGRQFSNSRSEMNVSTLELGDSALYLCASSRGQVNTEAFFGQGTRLTVV.

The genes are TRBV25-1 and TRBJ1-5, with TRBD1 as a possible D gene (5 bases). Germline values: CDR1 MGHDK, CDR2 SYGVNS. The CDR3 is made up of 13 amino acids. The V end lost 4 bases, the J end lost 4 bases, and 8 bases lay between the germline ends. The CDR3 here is CASSGQGNQPQHF. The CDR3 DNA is TGTGCCAGCAGTGGCCAGGGAAATCAGCCCCAGCATTTT.

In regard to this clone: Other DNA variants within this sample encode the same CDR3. CDR3 protein: CASSLPRGEQYF. The CDR3 coding sequence is TGTGCCAGCAGCCTACCTAGGGGAGAGCAGTACTTC. The V and J genes are TRBV7-9 and TRBJ2-7; D possibly corresponds to TRBD1 (5 bases). Germline V gene sequence: CDR1 SEHNR, CDR2 FQNEAQ (reference sequence). V was shortened by 5 bases and J by 7 bases, with 12 bases between the two germline ends. The CDR3 runs 12 residues.

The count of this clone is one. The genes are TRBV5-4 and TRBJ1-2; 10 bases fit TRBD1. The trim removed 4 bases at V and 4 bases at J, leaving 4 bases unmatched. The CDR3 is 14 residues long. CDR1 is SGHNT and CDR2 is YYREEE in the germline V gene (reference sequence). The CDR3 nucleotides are TGTGCCAGCAGCCGGGACAGGGGATCCTATGGCTACACCTTC. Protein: CASSRDRGSYGYTF.

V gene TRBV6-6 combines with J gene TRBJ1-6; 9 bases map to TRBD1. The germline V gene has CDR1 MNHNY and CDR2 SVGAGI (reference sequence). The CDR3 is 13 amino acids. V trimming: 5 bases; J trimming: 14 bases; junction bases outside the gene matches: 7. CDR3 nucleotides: TGTGCCAGCAGTCTACCCGGGACAGGGTCCCTCCACTTT. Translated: CASSLPGTGSLHF.

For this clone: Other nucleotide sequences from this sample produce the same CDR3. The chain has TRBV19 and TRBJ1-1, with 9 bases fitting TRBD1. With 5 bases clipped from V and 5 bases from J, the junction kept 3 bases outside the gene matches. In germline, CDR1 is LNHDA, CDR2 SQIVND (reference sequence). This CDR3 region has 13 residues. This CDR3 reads CASSGTGWTEAFF. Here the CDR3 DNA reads TGTGCCAGTAGTGGGACAGGGTGGACTGAAGCTTTCTTT.

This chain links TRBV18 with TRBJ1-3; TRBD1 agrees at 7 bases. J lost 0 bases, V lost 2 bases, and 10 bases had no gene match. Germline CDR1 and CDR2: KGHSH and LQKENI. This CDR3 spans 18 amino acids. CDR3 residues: CASSPTNRGAGSGNTIYF. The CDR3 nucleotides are TGTGCCAGCTCACCAACAAACAGGGGCGCCGGCTCTGGAAACACCATATATTTT.

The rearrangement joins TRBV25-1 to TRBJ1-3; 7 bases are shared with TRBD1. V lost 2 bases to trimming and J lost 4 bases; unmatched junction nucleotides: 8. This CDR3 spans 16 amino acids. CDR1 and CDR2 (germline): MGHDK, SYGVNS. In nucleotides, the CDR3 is TGTGCCAGCAGTGAACCGACAGGGAAGGCAGGAAACACCATATATTTT. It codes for CASSEPTGKAGNTIYF.

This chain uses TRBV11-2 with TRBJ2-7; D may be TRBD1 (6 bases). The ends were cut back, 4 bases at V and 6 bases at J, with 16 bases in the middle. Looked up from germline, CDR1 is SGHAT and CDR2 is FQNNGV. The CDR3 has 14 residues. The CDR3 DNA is TGTGCCAGCAGCTCCACAGGGCCCCGGGGCGAGCAGTACTTC. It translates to CASSSTGPRGEQYF.

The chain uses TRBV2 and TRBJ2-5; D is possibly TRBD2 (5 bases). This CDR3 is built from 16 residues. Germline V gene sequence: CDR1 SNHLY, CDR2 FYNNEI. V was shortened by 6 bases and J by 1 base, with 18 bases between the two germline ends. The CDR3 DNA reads TGTGCCAGCAGAGAGGACGTTGCGGGCCTCCAAGAGACCCAGTACTTC. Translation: CASREDVAGLQETQYF.

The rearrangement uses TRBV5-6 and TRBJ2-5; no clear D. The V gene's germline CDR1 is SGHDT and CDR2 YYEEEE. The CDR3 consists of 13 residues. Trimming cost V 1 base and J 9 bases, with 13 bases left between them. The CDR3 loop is CASSLYRSEAQYF. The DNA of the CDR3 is TGTGCCAGCAGCTTGTACCGGAGCGAGGCCCAGTACTTC.

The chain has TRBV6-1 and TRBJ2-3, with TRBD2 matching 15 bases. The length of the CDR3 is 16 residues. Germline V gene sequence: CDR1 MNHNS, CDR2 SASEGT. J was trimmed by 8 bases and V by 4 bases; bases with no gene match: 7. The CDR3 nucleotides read TGTGCCAGCAGTGCCGGACTAGCGGGGGGGACCGCTACGCAGTATTTT. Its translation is CASSAGLAGGTATQYF.

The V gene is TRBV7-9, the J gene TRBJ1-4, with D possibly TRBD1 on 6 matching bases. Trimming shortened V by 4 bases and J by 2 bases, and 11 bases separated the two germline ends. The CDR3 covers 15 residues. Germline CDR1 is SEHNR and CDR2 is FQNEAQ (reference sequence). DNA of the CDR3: TGTGCCAGCAGCTCGCAGGGGATGACTAATGAAAAACTGTTTTTT. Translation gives CASSSQGMTNEKLFF.

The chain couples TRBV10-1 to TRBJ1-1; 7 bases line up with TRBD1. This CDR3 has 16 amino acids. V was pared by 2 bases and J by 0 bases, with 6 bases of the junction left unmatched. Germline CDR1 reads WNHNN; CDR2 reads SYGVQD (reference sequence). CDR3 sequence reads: CASSEATGALNTEAFF. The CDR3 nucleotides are TGCGCCAGCAGTGAGGCTACAGGGGCCTTGAACACTGAAGCTTTCTTT.